The 14 T cell receptor beta chains below all came from one sample that was sequenced in a study of cytomegalovirus exposure and HLA in healthy donors. Researchers ran the PCR with 60 Vbeta and 13 Jbeta primers. Sequencing was performed with immunoSEQ multiplex PCR; in TCRdb, only in-frame clones are kept and a portion is missing. The table shows around 200,000 clones, with about 80% occurring only once. Material: PBMCs. The receptors come from a woman in her thirties or forties in good health and CMV-seronegative.

This clone turned up a few times. The J gene is TRBJ2-2, the V gene TRBV27; no clear D gene. Deletions cut 5 bases from V and 3 bases from J, with 4 bases between. The CDR3 totals 12 residues. Germline loops: CDR1 MNHEY, CDR2 SMNVEV (reference sequence). The CDR3: CASSPYTGELFF. The CDR3 nucleotides read TGTGCCAGCAGTCCTTACACCGGGGAGCTGTTTTTT.

The chain is built from TRBV5-1 and TRBJ2-3; D is possibly TRBD2 (7 bases). CDR1 is SGHRS and CDR2 is YFSETQ in the germline V gene. There are 16 residues in the CDR3. V lost 7 bases, J lost 0 bases, and 18 bases lay in between. The CDR3 DNA reads TGCGCCAGCCGAAGGGGGGGGATCACTAGCACAGATACGCAGTATTTT. This codes for CASRRGGITSTDTQYF.

Concerning this clone: A junction boundary mismatches the germline segment, possibly from a read error. The chain links TRBV7-9 to TRBJ2-6; D possibly corresponds to TRBD2 (7 bases). Germline lookup yields CDR1 SEHNR and CDR2 FQNEAQ (reference sequence). The CDR3 loop spans 18 amino acids. The CDR3 DNA sequence: TGTTCCAGCAGCCTCGGGGGGACATTGGAGTCTGGGGCCAACGTCCTGACTTTC. Its protein product is CSSSLGGTLESGANVLTF.

The table lists this clone with a few counts. The V call is TRBV5-1, the J call TRBJ2-7, with a tentative D call TRBD2 (5 bases). The CDR3 contains 17 residues. The V end lost 1 base, the J end lost 2 bases, and 19 bases lay between the germline ends. CDR1 SGHRS and CDR2 YFSETQ come from the germline V gene. The CDR3 nucleotides read TGCGCCAGCAGCTTGACCCTGAGGGTAGTAGCGACCTACGAGCAGTACTTC. Translating it yields CASSLTLRVVATYEQYF.

The rearrangement joins TRBV5-4 to TRBJ1-6, with D tentatively TRBD1 (5 bases). Trimming removed 4 bases at V and 5 bases at J, with 10 bases between. This CDR3 spans 14 amino acids. CDR1 is SGHNT, CDR2 YYREEE, per germline (reference sequence). The CDR3 DNA sequence: TGTGCCAGCAGCGGGATAGGGGATAATTCACCCCTCCACTTT. It specifies CASSGIGDNSPLHF. Filled out from reference TRBV5-4 and TRBJ1-6, the complete variable domain reads ETGVTQSPTHLIKTRGQQVTLRCSSQSGHNTVSWYQQALGQGPQFIFQYYREEENGRGNFPPRFSGLQFPNYSSELNVNALELDDSALYLCASSGIGDNSPLHFGNGTRLTVT.

The chain combines TRBV5-1 with TRBJ2-5, with 10 bases identical to TRBD1. J lost 5 bases, V lost 3 bases, and 4 bases had no gene match. The germline gives CDR1 SGHRS, CDR2 YFSETQ. The CDR3 has 14 amino acids. The CDR3 is CASSSGQGSETQYF. The CDR3 bases are TGCGCCAGCAGCTCGGGACAGGGGTCGGAGACCCAGTACTTC.

V gene TRBV7-2 combines with J gene TRBJ2-2; no clear D. CDR3 length: 14 amino acids. V was shortened by 2 bases and J by 10 bases, with 14 bases between the two germline ends. The germline gives CDR1 SGHTA, CDR2 FQGNSA. CDR3 bases: TGTGCCAGCAGCTTAAGGATGGGCTACTTGGAGCTGTTTTTT. Protein sequence: CASSLRMGYLELFF. Complete variable domain (other parts from reference TRBV7-2 and TRBJ2-2): GAGVSQSPSNKVTEKGKDVELRCDPISGHTALYWYRQSLGQGLEFLIYFQGNSAPDKSGLPSDRFSAERTGGSVSTLTIQRTQQEDSAVYLCASSLRMGYLELFFGEGSRLTVL.

The chain links TRBV18 to TRBJ1-5; TRBD1 agrees at 10 bases. This CDR3 comprises 15 residues. Germline loops: CDR1 KGHSH, CDR2 LQKENI. The trim removed 6 bases at V and 6 bases at J, leaving 8 bases unmatched. In DNA form, the CDR3 reads TGTGCCAGCTCTCCCGGGACAGGGGTGGGTCAGCCCCAGCATTTT. Its translation: CASSPGTGVGQPQHF. Drawing the rest from reference TRBV18 and TRBJ1-5, the complete variable domain is NAGVMQNPRHLVRRRGQEARLRCSPMKGHSHVYWYRQLPEEGLKFMVYLQKENIIDESGMPKERFSAEFPKEGPSILRIQQVVRGDSAAYFCASSPGTGVGQPQHFGDGTRLSIL.

CDR3 in DNA: TGTGCCAGCAACCCTACAGGGAACTATGGCTACACCTTC. This codes for CASNPTGNYGYTF. The V and J genes are TRBV28 and TRBJ1-2, with D possibly matching TRBD1 (6 bases). Germline V gives CDR1 MDHEN, CDR2 SYDVKM. CDR3 length: 13 residues. The germline V and J ends were trimmed by 7 bases and 2 bases, with 11 bases remaining between them.

This clone showed up just a few times. The chain uses TRBV5-1 and TRBJ1-5, with D possibly matching TRBD1 (5 bases). The CDR3 spans 15 residues. With 0 bases removed from V and 5 bases from J, the gap between germline ends came to 12 bases. In germline, CDR1 is SGHRS, CDR2 YFSETQ. CDR3 DNA: TGCGCCAGCAGCTTGGGGGGCAGGGATGATCAGCCCCAGCATTTT. Protein sequence: CASSLGGRDDQPQHF.

The rearrangement links TRBV2 to TRBJ1-1, with D perhaps TRBD1 (5 bases). Trimming took 4 bases from V and 1 from J, leaving 7 bases between them. The CDR3 is 13 residues long. Germline V lookup: CDR1 SNHLY, CDR2 FYNNEI. The CDR3 coding sequence is TGTGCCAGCAGTGGACAGTGGAACACTGAAGCTTTCTTT. Protein sequence: CASSGQWNTEAFF.

This chain uses TRBV7-9 with TRBJ2-7; TRBD1 aligns across 9 bases. With V trimmed by 5 bases and J by 2 bases, 10 bases remained unmatched. The germline V gene encodes CDR1 SEHNR and CDR2 FQNEAQ (reference sequence). This CDR3 has 16 residues. The CDR3 loop is CASSPKSGQGAYEQYF. The CDR3, as DNA: TGTGCCAGCAGCCCAAAATCGGGACAGGGAGCCTACGAGCAGTACTTC.

V and J are TRBV7-9 and TRBJ2-7; 9 positions match TRBD1. CDR3 size: 16 residues. V lost 2 bases to trimming and J lost 3 bases; unmatched junction nucleotides: 8. Germline loops: CDR1 SEHNR, CDR2 FQNEAQ (reference sequence). The CDR3, as DNA: TGTGCCAGCAGCTTAACCACTAGGACAGGGGACTACGAGCAGTACTTC. Amino acid sequence: CASSLTTRTGDYEQYF.

The V gene is TRBV5-4, the J gene TRBJ1-1; D uncertain. The CDR3 has 14 amino acids. Germline-derived CDR1 and CDR2 are SGHNT and YYREEE (reference sequence). V was shortened by 8 bases and J by 5 bases, with 19 bases between the two germline ends. The CDR3 sequence: CASGTRGGSTEAFF. In DNA, the CDR3 is TGTGCCAGTGGCACCCGGGGAGGAAGTACTGAAGCTTTCTTT. Full variable domain (remainder filled in from reference TRBV5-4 and TRBJ1-1): ETGVTQSPTHLIKTRGQQVTLRCSSQSGHNTVSWYQQALGQGPQFIFQYYREEENGRGNFPPRFSGLQFPNYSSELNVNALELDDSALYLCASGTRGGSTEAFFGQGTRLTVV.